These 8 T cell receptor beta chains came from one sample sequenced in a study of blood T cell repertoires in COVID-19. The data were produced by immunoSEQ multiplex PCR, yet TCRdb's version contains in-frame clones alone and is incomplete. The sample lists about 140,000 clones; 75% to 90% were seen once. The sequenced material came from peripheral blood. These receptors all come from a man in his fifties or sixties with active or convalescent COVID-19.

The chain recombines TRBV2 with TRBJ2-5; a weak D match, TRBD2 (6 bases). Germline V gives CDR1 SNHLY, CDR2 FYNNEI. V shed 11 bases and J shed 0 bases, with 10 bases lying between them. The CDR3 spans 12 residues. CDR3 DNA sequence: TGTGCCGGCCGGACTAACCAAGAGACCCAGTACTTC. Translated: CAGRTNQETQYF.

The rearrangement uses TRBV19 and TRBJ1-6, with 9 bases identical to TRBD1. The V and J ends lost 6 bases and 7 bases, in that order; junction bases with no gene match: 7. Germline lookup yields CDR1 LNHDA and CDR2 SQIVND (reference sequence). The CDR3 runs 15 residues. CDR3 loop: CASSPSGTGNSPLHF. CDR3 nucleotides: TGTGCCAGTAGCCCATCCGGGACAGGGAATTCACCCCTCCACTTT.

This clone has a handful of counts. CDR3 loop: CASRPGTGSTEQYF. Written as DNA, the CDR3 is TGCGCCAGCAGACCCGGGACAGGGTCCACCGAGCAGTACTTC. J is TRBJ2-7 and V is TRBV5-1; 9 bases are a match to TRBD1. Germline V gene lookup returns CDR1 SGHRS and CDR2 YFSETQ. Trimming took 5 bases from V and 6 from J; bases not matched to a gene: 9. The CDR3 is 14 residues long.

This clone was seen a single time. This sequence joins TRBV21-1 and TRBJ2-7; the table gives TRBD2 as D, unverified against the DNA. TRBV21-1 is annotated as a pseudogene. The CDR3 loop spans 16 amino acids. CDR3 loop: CASSKASPSGGAAGYF. Written as DNA, the CDR3 is TGTGCCAGCAGCAAAGCAAGCCCTAGCGGGGGAGCCGCCGGGTACTTC.

J is TRBJ2-5 and V is TRBV7-9, with D unresolved. Germline V gives CDR1 SEHNR, CDR2 FQNEAQ (reference sequence). V dropped 0 bases and J dropped 7 bases, with 6 bases sitting between them. CDR3 length: 12 amino acids. The DNA for the CDR3 is TGTGCCAGCAGCTTAGCGTCCGGGACCCAGTACTTC. Translating it yields CASSLASGTQYF.

The rearrangement uses TRBV24-1 and TRBJ2-7; weak D call: TRBD1 (7 bases). Germline CDR1 KGHDR, CDR2 SFDVKD. The CDR3 sequence is 15 residues long. V lost 3 bases to trimming and J lost 0 bases, with 11 bases between them. CDR3 sequence reads: CATSDRQGLSYEQYF. The CDR3 DNA is TGTGCCACCAGTGATAGACAGGGACTCTCCTACGAGCAGTACTTC.

The genes are TRBV9 and TRBJ1-2; weak D call: TRBD1 (6 bases). From germline, CDR1 is SGDLS and CDR2 YYNGEE. V lost 5 bases and J 3 bases, leaving 14 bases between the germline ends. The CDR3 is 14 residues long. CDR3 loop: CASSTGPFHYGYTF. DNA of the CDR3: TGTGCCAGCAGTACAGGGCCCTTTCACTATGGCTACACCTTC.

The J gene is TRBJ2-6, the V gene TRBV15; D remains ambiguous. This CDR3 is 16 amino acids long. V was pared by 0 bases and J by 1 base, with 7 bases between. Germline CDR1 reads LNHNV; CDR2 reads YYDKDF (reference sequence). The CDR3 bases are TGTGCCACCAGCAGAGATGTGAGTTCTGGGGCCAACGTCCTGACTTTC. Residues: CATSRDVSSGANVLTF. Complete variable domain (other parts from reference TRBV15 and TRBJ2-6): DAMVIQNPRYQVTQFGKPVTLSCSQTLNHNVMYWYQQKSSQAPKLLFHYYDKDFNNEADTPDNFQSRRPNTSFCFLDIRSPGLGDTAMYLCATSRDVSSGANVLTFGAGSRLTVL.